A selection of T cell receptor beta chains follows, all from one sample in a study of blood T cell repertoires in COVID-19. Assay: immunoSEQ multiplex PCR; the TCRdb copy retains only in-frame clones and omits some. This sample has some 160,000 clones; approximately 84% occur once, and the top ten carry roughly 14%. Sequencing used peripheral blood. These receptors all come from a woman older than 75 with acute or convalescent COVID-19. Each CDR3 is given with its conserved first and last residue. Fields, in order: clone size, CDR3 length, D gene, V gene, J gene, CDR3 DNA, CDR3 protein. A D gene is named only where the DNA matches it firmly. Part of the rows lack a size; the others show once, few, many or a class for expanded clones.

.	14	.	TRBV18	TRBJ1-5	TGTGCCAGCTCACCACCGTCACAGGCTCAGCCCCAGCATTTT	CASSPPSQAQPQHF
.	13	.	TRBV6-5	TRBJ1-1	TGTGCCAGCACCTCGACAGTGAACACTGAAGCTTTCTTT	CASTSTVNTEAFF
few	17	TRBD2	TRBV6-7	TRBJ2-3	TGTGCCAGCAGGACCCCTCGACTAGCGGGGGGTACAGATACGCAGTATTTT	CASRTPRLAGGTDTQYF
.	14	TRBD1	TRBV3-1/TRBV3-2	TRBJ2-3	TGTGCCAGCAGTCGACAGGGGGCTACAGATACGCAGTATTTT	CASSRQGATDTQYF
.	15	.	TRBV24-1	TRBJ2-3	TGTGCCACCAGCGGGGTAGCGGAGTACACAGATACGCAGTATTTT	CATSGVAEYTDTQYF
.	14	.	TRBV5-1	TRBJ1-6	TGCGCCAGGGTGACGGGTTCGAGGAATTCACCCCTCCACTTT	CARVTGSRNSPLHF
.	13	.	TRBV6-4	TRBJ1-2	TGTGCCAGCCCCGGAGGTGCCTTCTGTGGCTACACCTTC	CASPGGAFCGYTF
.	16	TRBD1	TRBV19	TRBJ2-1	TGTGCCAGTAGTATTATATCAGGGGGCGCCTACAATGAGCAGTTCTTC	CASSIISGGAYNEQFF
.	14	.	TRBV19	TRBJ2-1	TGTGCCAGTAGTGGCCGGGTCCCCGCCGATGAGCAGTTCTTC	CASSGRVPADEQFF
.	13	.	TRBV7-9	TRBJ2-7	TGTGCCAGCAGCTTAGTAGCCCAGTACGAGCAGTACTTC	CASSLVAQYEQYF
.	13	.	TRBV3-1/TRBV3-2	TRBJ2-2	TGTGCCAGCGGACTAACGAACACCGGGGAGCTGTTTTTT	CASGLTNTGELFF
.	14	.	TRBV7-7	TRBJ2-5	TGTGCTAGCAGCAAAGGGAGCGGAACAGAGACCCAGTACTTC	CASSKGSGTETQYF
.	15	.	TRBV27	TRBJ1-2	TGTGCCAGCAGTTTATCGGGGAGTTCAGGGGAGGGCTACACCTTC	CASSLSGSSGEGYTF
.	12	.	TRBV10-2	TRBJ1-2	TGCGCCAGCAGTGACAGGGCCGAAGGCTACACCTTC	CASSDRAEGYTF
.	18	.	TRBV6-2/TRBV6-3	TRBJ1-3	TGTGCCAGCAGTTCCCCTCGGTTTCAGGGCAGCTCTGGAAACACCATATATTTT	CASSSPRFQGSSGNTIYF
.	16	.	TRBV7-9	TRBJ1-4	TGTGCCAGCACCCTGCTTGGGCAAACAACTAATGAAAAACTGTTTTTT	CASTLLGQTTNEKLFF
few	12	.	TRBV13	TRBJ1-5	TGTGCCAGCAGCAGAGGTCCCGAGCCCCAGCATTTT	CASSRGPEPQHF
.	15	.	TRBV5-4	TRBJ2-5	TGTGCCAGCAGCTTGGAAGGGGCCATTCAAGAGACCCAGTACTTC	CASSLEGAIQETQYF
once	15	.	TRBV6-1	TRBJ1-2	TGTGCCAGCAGTGAAGCGGTACGAGGGAGCTATGGCTACACCTTC	CASSEAVRGSYGYTF
few	15	.	TRBV5-6	TRBJ1-5	TGTGCCAGCAGCTCACAGGGTTTGGGCAATCAGCCCCAGCATTTT	CASSSQGLGNQPQHF
.	14	.	TRBV19	TRBJ1-5	TGTGCCAGTAGTATAACGGCCGAGGTCCAGCCCCAGCATTTT	CASSITAEVQPQHF
.	16	.	TRBV18	TRBJ1-5	TGTGCCAGCTCACCCTCCGGGACACATAGCAATCAGCCCCAGCATTTT	CASSPSGTHSNQPQHF
.	15	.	TRBV30	TRBJ1-1	TGTGCCTGGAGTCTCCCGGGAGCGGGAAACACTGAAGCTTTCTTT	CAWSLPGAGNTEAFF
.	15	TRBD1	TRBV4-1	TRBJ1-5	TGCGCCAGCAGCCAGGGACAGGGGATGGGTCAGCCCCAGCATTTT	CASSQGQGMGQPQHF
.	15	TRBD1	TRBV5-4	TRBJ2-3	TGTGCCAGCAGCTTGAGGACAGGGGCGGCAGATACGCAGTATTTT	CASSLRTGAADTQYF
.	15	.	TRBV28	TRBJ2-7	TGTGCCAGCAGTTCCTTCCTAGCAACGCTCTACGAGCAGTACTTC	CASSSFLATLYEQYF
.	15	TRBD2	TRBV5-1	TRBJ2-1	TGCGCCAGCAGCGTTACTAGCGGCACCTACAATGAGCAGTTCTTC	CASSVTSGTYNEQFF
.	18	TRBD2	TRBV27	TRBJ2-1	TGTGCCAGCAGTTTATCCTCGGGACTAGCGGGGGACTACAATGAGCAGTTCTTC	CASSLSSGLAGDYNEQFF